The source of this TCR beta chain is a study of blood T cell repertoires in COVID-19. Produced via immunoSEQ multiplex PCR; TCRdb's table is partial and in-frame only. The sample lists approximately 100,000 clones; 85% were seen once. The length of the CDR3 is 14 residues. V was clipped by 3 bases and J by 5 bases, with 11 bases between them. Germline V gives CDR1 KGHDR, CDR2 SFDVKD. In its sample, this clone was seen a few times. Sequencing input: peripheral blood. The sequence was obtained from a man older than 75 with acute or convalescent COVID-19. The chain joins TRBV24-1 to TRBJ2-3, with D tentatively TRBD1 (6 bases). The CDR3 here is CATSDATGEDTQYF. The CDR3 nucleotides are TGTGCCACCAGTGATGCGACAGGAGAAGATACGCAGTATTTT.